This TCR beta chain originates from a study of cytomegalovirus exposure and HLA in healthy donors. Study context: Roughly four fifths of some 390 genotyped donors fell in the Caucasian-associated ancestry cluster. Study-wide findings and caveats: TCR beta V- and J-gene trimming, according to a later analysis, was linked to a missense DCLRE1C variant. Later on, an analysis showed TCR association rates differing by HLA locus, with DRB1 the most and HLA-C the fewest. In a later analysis, at a false discovery rate of 0.05, 16,951 TCR beta sequences were associated with HLA alleles.

The PCR made use of 60 Vbeta and 13 Jbeta primers. Clones were read by immunoSEQ multiplex PCR, and TCRdb kept only the in-frame ones, dropping some. The repertoire holds 150,000 to 250,000 clones, with 82% as singletons. This CDR3 is built from 16 residues. From germline, CDR1 is SGHTA and CDR2 FQGNSA. V lost 5 bases and J lost 5; bases outside the gene matches: 10. About this clone: Antigen specificity is unknown.

The sequencing sample was made of PBMCs. V and J are TRBV7-2 and TRBJ2-7; 12 nucleotides match TRBD1. The receptor's source is a boy aged 2 to 10 in good health and CMV-seronegative. CDR3 sequence: CASSPRPGTGGHEQYF. CDR3 bases: TGTGCCAGCAGCCCACGCCCCGGGACAGGGGGCCACGAGCAGTACTTC.